This T cell receptor beta chain was captured by sequencing in a study of blood T cell repertoires in COVID-19. The wider study: Researchers got acute and convalescent COVID-19 samples from the United States, Italy and Spain.

Authors' methods: The assay estimated nucleated cells by amplifying reference gene primers. Sequenced by immunoSEQ multiplex PCR; TCRdb stores in-frame clones only, minus some. The V and J calls and clone size come from that table; D and trimming were worked out from the DNA. The sample shows 100,000 to 150,000 clones, 86% of them seen only once. What was sequenced was peripheral blood. This TCR was sampled from a woman aged 70-85 years with COVID-19, enrolled during active disease.

The DNA of the CDR3 is TGTGCCTGGAGTGTACGAACCGGCTCGGGGCCCCAGCATTTT. Amino acids: CAWSVRTGSGPQHF. This chain uses TRBV30 with TRBJ1-5; D is ambiguous. The germline gives CDR1 GTSNPN, CDR2 SVGIG (reference sequence). The V gene lost 0 bases and the J gene lost 9 bases, with 15 bases spanning the gap. The CDR3 extends over 14 amino acids.